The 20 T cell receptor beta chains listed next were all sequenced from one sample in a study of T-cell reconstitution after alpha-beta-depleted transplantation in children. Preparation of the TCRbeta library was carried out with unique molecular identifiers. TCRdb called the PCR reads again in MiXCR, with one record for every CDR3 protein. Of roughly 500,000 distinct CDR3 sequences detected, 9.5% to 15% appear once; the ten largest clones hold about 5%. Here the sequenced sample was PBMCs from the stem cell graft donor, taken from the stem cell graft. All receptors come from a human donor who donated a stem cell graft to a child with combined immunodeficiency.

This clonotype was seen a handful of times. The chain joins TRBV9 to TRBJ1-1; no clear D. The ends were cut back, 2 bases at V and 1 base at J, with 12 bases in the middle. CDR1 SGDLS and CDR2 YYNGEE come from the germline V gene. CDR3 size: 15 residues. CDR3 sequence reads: CASSVGWTANTEAFF. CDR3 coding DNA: TGTGCCAGCAGCGTCGGATGGACCGCGAACACTGAAGCTTTCTTT.

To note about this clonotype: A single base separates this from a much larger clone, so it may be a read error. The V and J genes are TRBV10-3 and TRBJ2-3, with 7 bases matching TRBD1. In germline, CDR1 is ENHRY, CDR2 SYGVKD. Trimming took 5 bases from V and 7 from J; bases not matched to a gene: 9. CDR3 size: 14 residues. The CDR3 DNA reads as TGTGCCATCAGTTTACAGGGGAATTCACATACGCAGTATTTT. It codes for CAISLQGNSHTQYF.

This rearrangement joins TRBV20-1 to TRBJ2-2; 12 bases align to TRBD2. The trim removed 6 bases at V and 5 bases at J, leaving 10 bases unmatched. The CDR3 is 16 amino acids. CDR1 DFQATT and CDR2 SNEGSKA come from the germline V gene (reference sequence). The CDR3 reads CSAPGLAGGLTGELFF. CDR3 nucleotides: TGCAGTGCCCCGGGCCTAGCGGGGGGGTTGACCGGGGAGCTGTTTTTT.

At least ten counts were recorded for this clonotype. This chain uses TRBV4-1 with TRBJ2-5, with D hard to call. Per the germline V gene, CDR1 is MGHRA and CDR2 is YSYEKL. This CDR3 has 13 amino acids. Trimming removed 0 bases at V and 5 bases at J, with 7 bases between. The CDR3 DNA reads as TGCGCCAGCAGCCAAGATGTGGGTGAGACCCAGTACTTC. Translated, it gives CASSQDVGETQYF.

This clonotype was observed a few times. CDR3 loop: CASSFPTGQQDTQYF. As DNA, the CDR3 is TGTGCCAGCAGCTTCCCGACAGGGCAGCAAGATACGCAGTATTTT. The rearrangement joins TRBV7-8 to TRBJ2-3; 7 nucleotides agree with TRBD1. The CDR3 spans 15 residues. Germline lookup yields CDR1 SGHVS and CDR2 FQNEAQ. With V trimmed by 3 bases and J by 5 bases, 8 bases remained unmatched. The full variable domain, in which reference TRBV7-8 and TRBJ2-3 provide the parts outside the CDR3, is GAGVSQSPRYKVAKRGQDVALRCDPISGHVSLFWYQQALGQGPEFLTYFQNEAQLDKSGLPSDRFFAERPEGSVSTLKIQRTQQEDSAVYLCASSFPTGQQDTQYFGPGTRLTVL.

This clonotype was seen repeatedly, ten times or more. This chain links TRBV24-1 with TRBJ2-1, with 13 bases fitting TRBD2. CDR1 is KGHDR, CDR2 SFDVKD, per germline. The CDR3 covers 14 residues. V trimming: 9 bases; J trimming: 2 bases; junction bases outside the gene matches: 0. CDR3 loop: CATGTSGTYNEQFF. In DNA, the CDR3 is TGTGCCACCGGGACTAGCGGGACCTACAATGAGCAGTTCTTC.

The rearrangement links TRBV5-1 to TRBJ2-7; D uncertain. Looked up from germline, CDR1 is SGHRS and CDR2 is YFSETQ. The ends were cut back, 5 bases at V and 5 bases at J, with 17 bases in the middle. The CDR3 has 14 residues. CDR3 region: CASSPAPLLNEQYF. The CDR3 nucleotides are TGCGCCAGCAGTCCGGCCCCGTTGTTGAACGAGCAGTACTTC.

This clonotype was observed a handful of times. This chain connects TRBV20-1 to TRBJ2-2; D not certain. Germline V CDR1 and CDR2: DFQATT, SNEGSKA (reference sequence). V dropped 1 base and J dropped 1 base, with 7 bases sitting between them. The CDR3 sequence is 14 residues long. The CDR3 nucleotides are TGCAGTGCTAGAGTTTGGGGGAACACCGGGGAGCTGTTTTTT. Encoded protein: CSARVWGNTGELFF.

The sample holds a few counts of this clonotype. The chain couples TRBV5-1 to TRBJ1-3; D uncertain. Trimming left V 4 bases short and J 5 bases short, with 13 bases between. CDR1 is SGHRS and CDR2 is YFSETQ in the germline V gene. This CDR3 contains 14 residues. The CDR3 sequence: CASSPSDSRNTIYF. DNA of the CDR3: TGCGCCAGCAGCCCGTCCGATTCGAGAAACACCATATATTTT. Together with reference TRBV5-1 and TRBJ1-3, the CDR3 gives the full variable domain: KAGVTQTPRYLIKTRGQQVTLSCSPISGHRSVSWYQQTPGQGLQFLFEYFSETQRNKGNFPGRFSGRQFSNSRSEMNVSTLELGDSALYLCASSPSDSRNTIYFGEGSWLTVV.

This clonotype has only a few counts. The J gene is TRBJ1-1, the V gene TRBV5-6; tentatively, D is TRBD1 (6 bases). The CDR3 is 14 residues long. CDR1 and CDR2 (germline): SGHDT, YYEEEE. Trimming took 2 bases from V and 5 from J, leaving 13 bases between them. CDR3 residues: CASSFQGRGTEAFF. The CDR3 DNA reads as TGTGCCAGCAGCTTTCAGGGGCGGGGAACTGAAGCTTTCTTT. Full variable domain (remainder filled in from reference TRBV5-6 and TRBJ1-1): DAGVTQSPTHLIKTRGQQVTLRCSPKSGHDTVSWYQQALGQGPQFIFQYYEEEERQRGNFPDRFSGHQFPNYSSELNVNALLLGDSALYLCASSFQGRGTEAFFGQGTRLTVV.

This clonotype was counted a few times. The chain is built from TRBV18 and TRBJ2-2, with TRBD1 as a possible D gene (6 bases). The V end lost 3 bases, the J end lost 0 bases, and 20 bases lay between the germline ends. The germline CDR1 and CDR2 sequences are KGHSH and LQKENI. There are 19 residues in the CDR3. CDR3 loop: CASSPIHGSGVSNTGELFF. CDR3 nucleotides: TGTGCCAGCTCACCCATCCATGGTTCAGGGGTCTCGAACACCGGGGAGCTGTTTTTT.

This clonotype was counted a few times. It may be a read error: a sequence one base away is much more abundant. CDR3 in DNA: TGTGCCAGCAGTTTTGGGGTCGAGCAGTACTTC. Its protein is CASSFGVEQYF. The genes are TRBV12-3 or TRBV12-4 and TRBJ2-7; D not certain. The CDR3 has 11 amino acids. V lost 3 bases to trimming and J lost 6 bases, with 6 bases between them.

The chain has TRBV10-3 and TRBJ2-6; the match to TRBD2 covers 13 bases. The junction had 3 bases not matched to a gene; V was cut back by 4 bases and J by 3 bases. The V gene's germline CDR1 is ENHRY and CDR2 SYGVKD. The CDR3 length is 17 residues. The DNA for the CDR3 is TGTGCCATCAGTGGACTAGCGGGAGGCTTTGGGGCCAACGTCCTGACTTTC. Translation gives CAISGLAGGFGANVLTF.

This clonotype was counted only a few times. This chain's CDR3 is CASSQENGLAGRTGELFF. CDR3 sequence (DNA): TGCGCCAGCAGCCAAGAGAATGGGCTAGCGGGAAGGACCGGGGAGCTGTTTTTT. The rearrangement uses TRBV4-3 and TRBJ2-2, with 9 bases identical to TRBD2. In germline, CDR1 is LGHNA, CDR2 YSLEER. The V and J ends lost 0 bases and 5 bases, in that order; junction bases with no gene match: 10. The CDR3 sequence is 18 residues long.

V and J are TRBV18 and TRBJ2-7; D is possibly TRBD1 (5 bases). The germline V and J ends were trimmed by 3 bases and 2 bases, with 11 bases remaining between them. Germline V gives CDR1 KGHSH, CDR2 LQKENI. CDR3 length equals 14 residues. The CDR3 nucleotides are TGTGCCAGCTCACCCGAGACAGCCACCTACGAGCAGTACTTC. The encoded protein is CASSPETATYEQYF.

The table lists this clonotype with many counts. CDR3 coding DNA: TGCGCCAGCAGCACTCTCAGGGGTAGTAGAGACACTGAAGCTTTCTTT. Translation: CASSTLRGSRDTEAFF. The chain has TRBV5-1 and TRBJ1-1, with D possibly being TRBD1 (6 bases). V lost 4 bases to trimming and J lost 3 bases, with 19 bases between them. The germline gives CDR1 SGHRS, CDR2 YFSETQ. This CDR3 spans 16 amino acids.

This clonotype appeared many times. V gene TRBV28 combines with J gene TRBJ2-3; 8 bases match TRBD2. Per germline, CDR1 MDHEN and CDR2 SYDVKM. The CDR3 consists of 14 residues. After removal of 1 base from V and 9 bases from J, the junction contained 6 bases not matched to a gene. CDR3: CASSLSNTGGTQYF. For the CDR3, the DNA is TGTGCCAGCAGTTTATCTAACACGGGAGGGACGCAGTATTTT.

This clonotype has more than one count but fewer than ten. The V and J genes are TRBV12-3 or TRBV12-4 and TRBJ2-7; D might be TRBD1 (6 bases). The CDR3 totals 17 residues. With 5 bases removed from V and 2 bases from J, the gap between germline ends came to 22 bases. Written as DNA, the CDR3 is TGTGCCAGCAGTATAAATACCCCAAGGACAGAGGCCTACGAGCAGTACTTC. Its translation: CASSINTPRTEAYEQYF.

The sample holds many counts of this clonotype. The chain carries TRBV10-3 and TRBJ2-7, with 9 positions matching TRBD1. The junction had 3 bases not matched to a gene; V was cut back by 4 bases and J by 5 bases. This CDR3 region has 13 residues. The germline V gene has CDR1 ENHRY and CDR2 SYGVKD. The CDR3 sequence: CAISGGTGNEQYF. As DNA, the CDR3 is TGTGCCATCAGTGGAGGGACAGGGAACGAGCAGTACTTC.

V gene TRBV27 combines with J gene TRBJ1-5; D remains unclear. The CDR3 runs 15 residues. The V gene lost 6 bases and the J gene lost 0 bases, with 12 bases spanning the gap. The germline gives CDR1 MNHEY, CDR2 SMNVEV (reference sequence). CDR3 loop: CASSRGGRSNQPQHF. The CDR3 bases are TGTGCCAGCAGCCGAGGCGGTCGTAGCAATCAGCCCCAGCATTTT.